This TCR beta chain was sequenced for a study of CD8 T cells in ankylosing spondylitis. V dropped 3 bases and J dropped 8 bases, with 13 bases sitting between them. Germline V gene sequence: CDR1 MNHEY, CDR2 SVGAGI. The CDR3 is 13 amino acids. Broader study findings: What appeared characteristic of ankylosing spondylitis blood was a TCR beta motif of several highly homologous variants. Clones linked to the disease showed a CD8+ phenotype. They occurred at relatively low frequencies in peripheral blood. It was reported that disease-linked clones were significantly enriched in matched ankylosing spondylitis synovial fluid.

This clonotype was counted between two and nine times. The antigen is not known. In making TCR beta libraries, quantitative 5'-RACE with molecular barcodes was used. TCRdb re-called the 5' RACE reads with MiXCR, one entry per CDR3 protein. The sample yields about 440,000 distinct CDR3 sequences, roughly a sixth seen once. The clonotype comes from a male donor with ankylosing spondylitis. Source material: blood, either unsorted or a sorted T cell fraction (not recorded which). The chain has TRBV6-5 and TRBJ1-2, with D maybe TRBD1 (5 bases). In DNA form, the CDR3 reads TGTGCCAGCAGTTATAGCCGGGGGTCGGGCTACACCTTC. Protein sequence: CASSYSRGSGYTF.